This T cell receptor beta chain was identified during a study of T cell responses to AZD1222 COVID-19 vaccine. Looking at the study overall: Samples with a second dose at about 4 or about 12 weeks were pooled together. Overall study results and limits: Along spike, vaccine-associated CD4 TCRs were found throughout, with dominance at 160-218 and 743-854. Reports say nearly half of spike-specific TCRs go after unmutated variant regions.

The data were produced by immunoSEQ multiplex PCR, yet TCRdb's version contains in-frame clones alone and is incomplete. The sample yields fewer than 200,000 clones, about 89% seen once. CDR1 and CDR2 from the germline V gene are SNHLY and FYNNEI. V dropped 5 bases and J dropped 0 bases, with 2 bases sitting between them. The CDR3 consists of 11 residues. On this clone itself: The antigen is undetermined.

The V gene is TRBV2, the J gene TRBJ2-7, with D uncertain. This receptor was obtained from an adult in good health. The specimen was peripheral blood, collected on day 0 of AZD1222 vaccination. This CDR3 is CASSPSYEQYF. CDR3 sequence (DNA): TGTGCCAGCAGTCCCTCCTACGAGCAGTACTTC.